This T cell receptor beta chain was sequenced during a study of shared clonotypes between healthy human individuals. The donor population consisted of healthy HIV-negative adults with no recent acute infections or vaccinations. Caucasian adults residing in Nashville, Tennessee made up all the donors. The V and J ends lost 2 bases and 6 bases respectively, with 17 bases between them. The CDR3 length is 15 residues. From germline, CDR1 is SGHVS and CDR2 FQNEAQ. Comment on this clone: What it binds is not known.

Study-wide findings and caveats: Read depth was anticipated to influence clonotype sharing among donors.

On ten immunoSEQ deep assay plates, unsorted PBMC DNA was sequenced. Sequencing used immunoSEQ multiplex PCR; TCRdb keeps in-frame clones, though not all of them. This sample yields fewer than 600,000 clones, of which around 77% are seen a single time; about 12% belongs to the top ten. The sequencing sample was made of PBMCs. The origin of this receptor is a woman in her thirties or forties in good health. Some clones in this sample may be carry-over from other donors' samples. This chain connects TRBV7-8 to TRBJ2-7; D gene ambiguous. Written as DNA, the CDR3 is TGTGCCAGCAGCTTAAGGCTGGGTCCGAGCTCCGAGCAGTACTTC. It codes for CASSLRLGPSSEQYF.